Each of the 31 T cell receptor beta chains below was sequenced from the same sample in a study of T cells expressing NK-cell markers. TCRdb re-called the 5' RACE reads; every CDR3 protein appears as one record, without DNA. The sample data list 500,000 to 700,000 distinct CDR3 sequences. The sample consisted of blood T cells: a sorted CD56 or NKG2C T cell subset, CD4+ or CD8+ T cells, or bulk PBMC T cells (not recorded which). Receptor source: a man between 18 and 29 years old in good health.

The chain has TRBV2 and TRBJ2-2. Per germline, CDR1 SNHLY and CDR2 FYNNEI. The CDR3 length is 12 residues. The CDR3 is CAGEQETGELFF.

Here the CDR3 reads CASSYPGLASNEQFF. The chain employs TRBV3-1 and TRBJ2-1; as DNA is missing, the TRBD2 call by TCRdb cannot be tested. The CDR3 has 15 amino acids. CDR1 is LGHDT and CDR2 is YNNKEL in the germline V gene (reference sequence).

The V and J genes are TRBV25-1 and TRBJ2-1; there is no DNA to check the TCRdb D call of TRBD2. CDR3 length: 15 residues. Germline CDR1 MGHDK, CDR2 SYGVNS. The CDR3 loop reads CASSETSGLYNEQFF. Together with reference TRBV25-1 and TRBJ2-1, the CDR3 gives the full variable domain: EADIYQTPRYLVIGTGKKITLECSQTMGHDKMYWYQQDPGMELHLIHYSYGVNSTEKGDLSSESTVSRIRTEHFPLTLESARPSHTSQYLCASSETSGLYNEQFFGPGTRLTVL.

The J gene is TRBJ2-3, the V gene TRBV5-1; TCRdb calls TRBD2, which cannot be checked without DNA. The CDR3 is 16 residues long. Germline values: CDR1 SGHRS, CDR2 YFSETQ. The CDR3 reads CASSSGLAGGGDTQYF.

The chain employs TRBV25-1 and TRBJ2-1; the TCRdb D gene call, TRBD2, has no DNA to confirm it. The CDR3 totals 16 residues. The germline CDR1 and CDR2 sequences are MGHDK and SYGVNS. The CDR3 region is CASSPKAGGSYNEQFF.

The chain has TRBV6-2 or TRBV6-3 and TRBJ2-5; absent DNA, TCRdb's TRBD2 call cannot be checked. The CDR3 runs to 17 residues. Per germline, CDR1 MNHEY and CDR2 SVGEGT. The CDR3 here is CASSYTAGLAARETQYF.

The rearrangement uses TRBV5-1 and TRBJ2-2; TCRdb outputs TRBD2, but without DNA this stays unchecked. This CDR3 spans 15 amino acids. Germline CDR1 is SGHRS and CDR2 is YFSETQ. The CDR3 region is CASSWNGGSMGELFF.

This chain uses TRBV5-1 with TRBJ2-3; the TCRdb call, TRBD2, lacks DNA for checking. Per the germline V gene, CDR1 is SGHRS and CDR2 is YFSETQ. This CDR3 contains 15 residues. This CDR3 is CASSFGGGHPDTQYF.

The chain combines TRBV5-1 with TRBJ1-3. Germline V gene data show CDR1 as SGHRS and CDR2 as YFSETQ. The CDR3 sequence is 19 residues long. The CDR3: CASRHTRVIRVPSGNTIYF.

The gene calls are TRBV5-5 and TRBJ2-1; TCRdb outputs TRBD2, but without DNA this stays unchecked. Germline V gene lookup returns CDR1 SGHKS and CDR2 YYEKEE (reference sequence). The CDR3 has 17 residues. The CDR3 reads CASSAGTSRRSYNEQFF.

The chain couples TRBV6-1 to TRBJ2-3; as DNA is missing, the TRBD1 call by TCRdb cannot be tested. CDR1 and CDR2 from the germline V gene are MNHNS and SASEGT. The CDR3 loop spans 14 amino acids. CDR3: CASSLPTGADTQYF.

The CDR3 here is CASSATAGGVLEQFF. V gene TRBV9 combines with J gene TRBJ2-1; TCRdb returns TRBD2, unconfirmable since there is no DNA. The CDR3 extends over 15 amino acids. CDR1 and CDR2 (germline): SGDLS, YYNGEE.

The chain has TRBV7-8 and TRBJ2-1; without DNA, the TCRdb call of TRBD2 cannot be checked. The germline V gene encodes CDR1 SGHVS and CDR2 FQNEAQ. The CDR3 is 16 residues long. The CDR3 sequence: CASSLGGLAGKNEQFF.

The rearrangement links TRBV24-1 to TRBJ2-1; TCRdb reports TRBD2, a call that lacks DNA to check it against. The CDR3 totals 14 residues. From germline, CDR1 is KGHDR and CDR2 SFDVKD. CDR3 loop: CATSVEGLNNEQFF.

The gene calls are TRBV30 and TRBJ2-7; TCRdb selects TRBD1, and the lack of DNA leaves this call unchecked. This CDR3 spans 12 amino acids. Germline V gene data show CDR1 as GTSNPN and CDR2 as SVGIG (reference sequence). The CDR3 reads CAGVGQTYEQYF.

The chain recombines TRBV7-9 with TRBJ2-1; the D gene TCRdb calls, TRBD1, cannot be checked with no DNA. The germline CDR1 and CDR2 sequences are SEHNR and FQNEAQ (reference sequence). This CDR3 is 12 amino acids long. This chain's CDR3 is CASSRGAGEQFF. The full variable domain, completed using reference TRBV7-9 and TRBJ2-1, is DTGVSQNPRHKITKRGQNVTFRCDPISEHNRLYWYRQTLGQGPEFLTYFQNEAQLEKSRLLSDRFSAERPKGSFSTLEIQRTEQGDSAMYLCASSRGAGEQFFGPGTRLTVL.

The chain uses TRBV3-1 and TRBJ2-2. This CDR3 has 13 amino acids. CDR1 is LGHDT, CDR2 YNNKEL, per germline (reference sequence). The CDR3 sequence is CASSQRGEGELFF.

This chain links TRBV5-1 with TRBJ2-3; TCRdb lists TRBD2, though no DNA is available to test this call. CDR1 and CDR2 (germline): SGHRS, YFSETQ. This CDR3 is 15 amino acids long. This CDR3 is CASSLLGVTTDTQYF.

This chain joins TRBV24-1 and TRBJ2-1. Per the germline V gene, CDR1 is KGHDR and CDR2 is SFDVKD. This CDR3 has 13 amino acids. The CDR3 loop is CATSVGVSHEQFF.

The chain has TRBV12-3 or TRBV12-4 and TRBJ2-3. The CDR3 totals 14 residues. This chain's CDR3 is CASSLGAYTDTQYF.

The chain combines TRBV27 with TRBJ1-1; TCRdb reports TRBD1, a call that lacks DNA to check it against. Germline values: CDR1 MNHEY, CDR2 SMNVEV (reference sequence). The CDR3 sequence is 15 residues long. The chain's CDR3 is CASRPTLTGDTEAFF.

This CDR3 reads CASSYGYEAFF. V is TRBV27 and J is TRBJ1-1. The CDR3 covers 11 residues. Germline V lookup: CDR1 MNHEY, CDR2 SMNVEV (reference sequence).

V is TRBV10-1 and J is TRBJ2-3; the TCRdb call, TRBD2, lacks DNA for checking. Germline loops: CDR1 WNHNN, CDR2 SYGVQD (reference sequence). The CDR3 spans 14 residues. The CDR3 here is CASRPSGSLDTQYF.

The rearrangement joins TRBV29-1 to TRBJ1-1; TCRdb returns TRBD1, unconfirmable since there is no DNA. The V gene's germline CDR1 is SQVTM and CDR2 ANQGSEA. There are 16 residues in the CDR3. The CDR3 sequence: CSVEGTVGQTNTEAFF. Full variable domain (outside the CDR3, taken from reference TRBV29-1 and TRBJ1-1): SAVISQKPSRDICQRGTSLTIQCQVDSQVTMMFWYRQQPGQSLTLIATANQGSEATYESGFVIDKFPISRPNLTFSTLTVSNMSPEDSSIYLCSVEGTVGQTNTEAFFGQGTRLTVV.

This chain joins TRBV12-3 or TRBV12-4 and TRBJ1-2; TCRdb's D gene call, TRBD1, goes unchecked for lack of DNA. This CDR3 region has 14 residues. The CDR3 sequence: CASTPAGRVYGYTF.

The V call is TRBV20-1, the J call TRBJ2-2; TCRdb selects TRBD2, and the lack of DNA leaves this call unchecked. From germline, CDR1 is DFQATT and CDR2 SNEGSKA (reference sequence). The CDR3 consists of 16 residues. This CDR3 reads CSARDGGVSNTGELFF.

The chain couples TRBV11-3 to TRBJ2-3; TCRdb outputs TRBD2, but without DNA this stays unchecked. This CDR3 has 15 residues. Germline CDR1 and CDR2: SGHNT and YENEEA. The CDR3 reads CASSWTSGAFDTQYF.

The chain is built from TRBV25-1 and TRBJ2-7; lacking DNA, the TRBD1 call made by TCRdb goes unchecked. The germline gives CDR1 MGHDK, CDR2 SYGVNS. This CDR3 is 14 amino acids long. The chain's CDR3 is CASRAGGTFYEQYF.

The rearrangement links TRBV10-3 to TRBJ2-3. Germline V lookup: CDR1 ENHRY, CDR2 SYGVKD. The CDR3 is 15 residues long. CDR3 region: CAIMAAEASTDTQYF.

The CDR3 region is CASSSRLAGGRTGELFF. The chain employs TRBV11-3 and TRBJ2-2; TCRdb returns TRBD2, unconfirmable since there is no DNA. The CDR3 extends over 17 amino acids. Germline V lookup: CDR1 SGHNT, CDR2 YENEEA.

V and J are TRBV5-6 and TRBJ1-1; TCRdb gives TRBD1 as the D gene, but with no DNA this cannot be confirmed. Germline assignment: CDR1 SGHDT and CDR2 YYEEEE. The CDR3 is made up of 14 amino acids. CDR3 residues: CASKIGPGGTEAFF.